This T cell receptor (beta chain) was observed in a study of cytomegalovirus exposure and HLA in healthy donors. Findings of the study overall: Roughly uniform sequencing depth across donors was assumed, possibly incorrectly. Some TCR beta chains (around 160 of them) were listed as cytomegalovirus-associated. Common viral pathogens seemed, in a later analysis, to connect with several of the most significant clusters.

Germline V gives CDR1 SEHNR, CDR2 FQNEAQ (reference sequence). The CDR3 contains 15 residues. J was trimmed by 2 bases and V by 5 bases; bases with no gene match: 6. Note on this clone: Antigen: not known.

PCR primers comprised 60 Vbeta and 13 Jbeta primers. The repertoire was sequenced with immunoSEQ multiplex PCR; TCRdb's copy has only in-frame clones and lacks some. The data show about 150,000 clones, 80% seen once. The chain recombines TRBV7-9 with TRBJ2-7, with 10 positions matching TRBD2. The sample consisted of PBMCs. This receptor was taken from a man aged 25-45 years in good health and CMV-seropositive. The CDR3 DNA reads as TGTGCCAGCAGCCTCGGACTAGCGGCAACCTACGAGCAGTACTTC. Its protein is CASSLGLAATYEQYF.